The 7 T cell receptor beta chains below come from one sample, sequenced in a study of patients and donors after allogeneic stem cell transplantation. MiXCR, run by TCRdb on the RT-PCR reads, gives a single entry per CDR3 protein. The repertoire holds about 24,000 distinct CDR3 sequences, with roughly 43% as singletons. Sequencing was done on a sample of blood, either unsorted or a sorted T cell fraction (not recorded which). The receptors were sampled from a human donor who was either an allogeneic HSCT recipient or a stem cell or donor lymphocyte infusion donor (not recorded which). It is not recorded whose cells these are; they may come from a transplant donor.

V gene TRBV9 combines with J gene TRBJ2-2; TRBD2 agrees at 10 bases. CDR3 length equals 18 residues. Germline-derived CDR1 and CDR2 are SGDLS and YYNGEE. J gave up 4 bases and V 1 base, and 10 bases lay outside the gene matches. CDR3 nucleotide sequence: TGTGCCAGCAGCGTAACATCTAGCGGGAGACGTAGCACCGGGGAGCTGTTTTTT. Translated: CASSVTSSGRRSTGELFF.

In this sample, this clonotype turned up once. The rearrangement uses TRBV28 and TRBJ2-3; TRBD2 aligns across 11 bases. This CDR3 is built from 17 residues. Trimming cost V 9 bases and J 4 bases; bases outside gene matches: 15. The V gene's germline CDR1 is MDHEN and CDR2 SYDVKM. The CDR3 region is CASLGLAVNWGADTQYF. The CDR3 coding sequence is TGTGCCAGTCTGGGACTAGCGGTTAACTGGGGCGCAGATACGCAGTATTTT.

This clonotype was counted once. V usage is TRBV3-1 and J usage is TRBJ2-4, with 8 bases identical to TRBD1. The length of the CDR3 is 16 residues. The junction had 10 bases not matched to a gene; V was cut back by 4 bases and J by 5 bases. CDR1 is LGHDT and CDR2 is YNNKEL in the germline V gene (reference sequence). CDR3 in amino acids: CASSPTRGQVQNIQYF. The DNA for the CDR3 is TGTGCCAGCAGCCCGACCAGGGGACAGGTCCAAAACATTCAGTACTTC.

V and J are TRBV15 and TRBJ1-2, with 7 bases that match TRBD1. Germline V CDR1 and CDR2: LNHNV, YYDKDF (reference sequence). CDR3 length: 16 residues. The V gene end was trimmed by 0 bases and the J gene end by 8 bases; junction bases not matched to a gene: 12. In nucleotides, the CDR3 is TGTGCCACCAGCAGAGATTTAGCACAGGGGTTGAGCGGCTACACCTTC. This sequence encodes CATSRDLAQGLSGYTF.

The chain carries TRBV5-1 and TRBJ1-1; D unclear. This CDR3 contains 16 residues. Deletions cut 0 bases from V and 5 bases from J, with 17 bases between. The germline gives CDR1 SGHRS, CDR2 YFSETQ. CDR3 protein: CASSLGILMGRTEAFF. The CDR3 DNA is TGCGCCAGCAGCTTGGGTATCTTAATGGGTAGAACTGAAGCTTTCTTT.

This clonotype came up a few times. This chain links TRBV27 with TRBJ1-5; perhaps TRBD1 as D (5 bases). Germline CDR1 reads MNHEY; CDR2 reads SMNVEV (reference sequence). CDR3 length: 14 amino acids. V was pared by 6 bases and J by 7 bases, with 16 bases between. Here the CDR3 reads CASSSGQGRQPQHF. CDR3 DNA: TGTGCCAGCAGCTCCGGGCAGGGACGGCAGCCCCAGCATTTT.

The chain combines TRBV29-1 with TRBJ2-5; D is unclear. Germline values: CDR1 SQVTM, CDR2 ANQGSEA. V was cut by 3 bases and J by 2 bases, with 7 bases left in between. This CDR3 region has 12 residues. The CDR3 loop is CSVDRQQETQYF. For the CDR3, the DNA is TGCAGCGTTGATCGGCAGCAAGAGACCCAGTACTTC.